The 25 T cell receptor beta chains below all came from one sample that was sequenced in a study of blood T cell repertoires in COVID-19. Using immunoSEQ multiplex PCR, the repertoire was profiled, and TCRdb retains in-frame clones only, with some absent. Among over 15,000 clones listed, approximately 87% were seen once. The source material was peripheral blood. The source of these receptors is a human donor in a cohort sampled during active COVID-19.

V is TRBV29-1 and J is TRBJ1-2; D unresolved. Looked up from germline, CDR1 is SQVTM and CDR2 is ANQGSEA. Between the trimmed V and J ends, which lost 0 bases and 8 bases, there was a span of 4 bases. This CDR3 spans 10 amino acids. In DNA form, the CDR3 reads TGCAGCGTTGAAGATCGGGGCTACACCTTC. Translated, it gives CSVEDRGYTF. The full variable domain, its missing parts supplied by reference TRBV29-1 and TRBJ1-2, is SAVISQKPSRDICQRGTSLTIQCQVDSQVTMMFWYRQQPGQSLTLIATANQGSEATYESGFVIDKFPISRPNLTFSTLTVSNMSPEDSSIYLCSVEDRGYTFGSGTRLTVV.

CDR3 nucleotide sequence: TGTGCCAGCAGTTTAAACAGGGGACTGCAGCCCCAGCATTTT. Its protein is CASSLNRGLQPQHF. The rearrangement links TRBV28 to TRBJ1-5; 7 nucleotides agree with TRBD1. Germline lookup yields CDR1 MDHEN and CDR2 SYDVKM. The trim removed 2 bases at V and 7 bases at J, leaving 5 bases unmatched. The CDR3 loop spans 14 amino acids.

Of note for this clone: One junction end disagrees with the germline gene, perhaps due to a read error. V and J are TRBV6-6 and TRBJ2-1; a weak D match, TRBD1 (5 bases). This CDR3 comprises 15 residues. The germline V gene has CDR1 MNHNY and CDR2 SVGAGI (reference sequence). CDR3 in amino acids: CASSHSRGSYNEQFF. DNA for the CDR3: TGTGCCAGCAGTCACTCAAGGGGCTCCTACAATGAGCAGTTCTTC.

The chain recombines TRBV7-3 with TRBJ1-2, with D possibly TRBD1 on 6 matching bases. Germline V gene data show CDR1 as SGHTA and CDR2 as FQGTGA. The CDR3 runs to 13 residues. The V gene lost 4 bases and the J gene lost 6 bases, with 12 bases spanning the gap. The CDR3 nucleotides are TGTGCCAGCAGCTCCCAACAGGGTGATGGCTACACCTTC. Its protein product is CASSSQQGDGYTF.

This chain connects TRBV6-1 to TRBJ1-2, with D tentatively TRBD1 (5 bases). V was clipped by 3 bases and J by 2 bases, with 7 bases between them. The CDR3 loop spans 13 amino acids. Looked up from germline, CDR1 is MNHNS and CDR2 is SASEGT. Here the CDR3 reads CASSDRANYGYTF. The CDR3 coding sequence is TGTGCCAGCAGTGACAGGGCCAACTATGGCTACACCTTC.

As regards this clone: A read error may produce the germline difference seen at one junction end. V and J are TRBV6-4 and TRBJ2-1, with TRBD2 matching 10 bases. This CDR3 spans 13 amino acids. Germline V gives CDR1 MRHNA, CDR2 SNTAGT. The CDR3 is CASSGPGGTSAVF. In DNA form, the CDR3 reads TGTGCCAGCAGTGGGCCGGGGGGGACTAGCGCTGTCTTC.

The chain has TRBV5-1 and TRBJ1-2, with D hard to call. This CDR3 contains 13 residues. The germline V gene encodes CDR1 SGHRS and CDR2 YFSETQ. Trimming removed 1 base from V and 4 bases from J, with 8 bases in between. CDR3 region: CASSLLRSYGYTF. The CDR3 nucleotides read TGCGCCAGCAGCTTGCTTCGGAGCTATGGCTACACCTTC.

The rearrangement links TRBV6-6 to TRBJ2-1; TRBD1 agrees at 8 bases. Germline-derived CDR1 and CDR2 are MNHNY and SVGAGI (reference sequence). The CDR3 totals 15 residues. V was clipped by 5 bases and J by 4 bases; unmatched bases: 7. CDR3 sequence reads: CASSNGGQVYNEQFF. The CDR3 bases are TGTGCCAGCAGTAACGGGGGACAGGTGTACAATGAGCAGTTCTTC.

The chain employs TRBV7-9 and TRBJ2-5; TRBD2 aligns across 14 bases. V was clipped by 2 bases and J by 7 bases; unmatched bases: 9. The CDR3 totals 17 residues. CDR1 and CDR2 (germline): SEHNR, FQNEAQ (reference sequence). This CDR3 reads CASSLPGLAGDPATQYF. The CDR3 coding sequence is TGTGCCAGCAGCTTACCGGGACTAGCGGGAGATCCTGCGACCCAGTACTTC. The entire variable domain, with the rest obtained from reference TRBV7-9 and TRBJ2-5, is as follows: DTGVSQNPRHKITKRGQNVTFRCDPISEHNRLYWYRQTLGQGPEFLTYFQNEAQLEKSRLLSDRFSAERPKGSFSTLEIQRTEQGDSAMYLCASSLPGLAGDPATQYFGPGTRLLVL.

This sequence joins TRBV29-1 and TRBJ1-5; D may be TRBD1 (5 bases). The germline V gene encodes CDR1 SQVTM and CDR2 ANQGSEA. The CDR3 has 12 residues. V dropped 4 bases and J dropped 7 bases, with 11 bases sitting between them. This CDR3 is CSVGQGLQPQHF. CDR3 DNA sequence: TGCAGCGTTGGCCAGGGTTTACAGCCCCAGCATTTT. Full variable domain (missing parts from reference TRBV29-1 and TRBJ1-5): SAVISQKPSRDICQRGTSLTIQCQVDSQVTMMFWYRQQPGQSLTLIATANQGSEATYESGFVIDKFPISRPNLTFSTLTVSNMSPEDSSIYLCSVGQGLQPQHFGDGTRLSIL.

This chain connects TRBV28 to TRBJ1-3; TRBD1 might be the D (5 bases). V lost 6 bases and J 1 base, leaving 13 bases between the germline ends. There are 15 residues in the CDR3. Looked up from germline, CDR1 is MDHEN and CDR2 is SYDVKM. The chain's CDR3 is CASRPTVPSGNTIYF. The CDR3, as DNA: TGTGCCAGCAGACCGACAGTCCCTTCTGGAAACACCATATATTTT.

This clone was seen more than once but under ten times. The genes are TRBV7-3 and TRBJ2-2; D is unresolved. V was trimmed by 5 bases and J by 4 bases, leaving 17 bases between them. This CDR3 region has 16 residues. Germline CDR1 and CDR2: SGHTA and FQGTGA. The CDR3 region is CASSELSRDPTGELFF. The CDR3 nucleotides read TGTGCCAGCAGCGAACTGTCCCGAGATCCCACCGGGGAGCTGTTTTTT.

The chain carries TRBV7-8 and TRBJ2-7; no clear D. Germline V gene sequence: CDR1 SGHVS, CDR2 FQNEAQ. The CDR3 has 17 residues. Trimming left V 10 bases short and J 1 base short, with 26 bases between. The CDR3 DNA reads as TGTGCCACCTTGTTGTCCCCGTCCCAACGCGATTCCTACGAGCAGTACTTC. Encoded protein: CATLLSPSQRDSYEQYF.

The V call is TRBV7-9, the J call TRBJ1-1; unclear D gene. The germline CDR1 and CDR2 sequences are SEHNR and FQNEAQ (reference sequence). Trimming took 5 bases from V and 1 from J, leaving 11 bases between them. The CDR3 length is 14 residues. In DNA, the CDR3 is TGTGCCAGCAGCCCTCCACGCAGGAACACTGAAGCTTTCTTT. This gives the protein CASSPPRRNTEAFF.

J is TRBJ2-2 and V is TRBV7-6; 8 nucleotides align to TRBD1. V dropped 4 bases and J dropped 0; count of bases not matched to a gene: 4. In germline, CDR1 is SGHVS, CDR2 FNYEAQ. The CDR3 totals 16 residues. The CDR3 DNA reads as TGTGCCAGCAGCTCCTGGACAGGGCCGAACACCGGGGAGCTGTTTTTT. Its translation is CASSSWTGPNTGELFF.

The rearrangement links TRBV14 to TRBJ1-5; no reliable D call. V shed 7 bases and J shed 5 bases, with 9 bases lying between them. Germline CDR1 is SGHDN and CDR2 is FVKESK. This CDR3 has 12 residues. CDR3 residues: CASIHTDQPQHF. CDR3 nucleotides: TGTGCCAGCATACACACCGATCAGCCCCAGCATTTT.

This chain links TRBV23-1 with TRBJ1-6, with D unclear. TRBV23-1 is given ORF status, its function remaining uncertain. V dropped 0 bases and J dropped 0 bases, with 12 bases sitting between them. The CDR3 runs to 18 residues. CDR3 in amino acids: CASSQSRFQSSYNSPLHF. CDR3 in DNA: TGCGCCAGCAGTCAATCGAGGTTCCAGAGCTCCTATAATTCACCCCTCCACTTT.

This clone was seen only once. V is TRBV14 and J is TRBJ2-7; 9 nucleotides match TRBD1. The CDR3 runs to 16 residues. Germline assignment: CDR1 SGHDN and CDR2 FVKESK. Germline trimming cut 4 bases from V and 2 bases from J; bases unmatched to any gene: 9. The CDR3 reads CASSPVPGQGTYEQYF. The CDR3 DNA reads TGTGCCAGCAGCCCCGTCCCGGGACAGGGAACCTACGAGCAGTACTTC.

This chain uses TRBV7-9 with TRBJ2-7; 7 bases match TRBD2. The junction had 4 bases not matched to a gene; V was cut back by 5 bases and J by 0 bases. Germline CDR1 is SEHNR and CDR2 is FQNEAQ (reference sequence). There are 14 residues in the CDR3. The CDR3 nucleotides are TGTGCCAGCAGCCCGGGCGGGAGCTCCTACGAGCAGTACTTC. Its translation is CASSPGGSSYEQYF.

V gene TRBV28 combines with J gene TRBJ1-4, with 7 bases matching TRBD1. J lost 4 bases, V lost 6 bases, and 11 bases had no gene match. The CDR3 contains 16 residues. The germline gives CDR1 MDHEN, CDR2 SYDVKM. The CDR3 spells CASRSPRDSFNEKLFF. The DNA for the CDR3 is TGTGCCAGCAGGTCTCCCCGGGACAGCTTTAATGAAAAACTGTTTTTT.

The J gene is TRBJ2-5, the V gene TRBV2, with 7 bases identical to TRBD1. This CDR3 region has 15 residues. Trimming cost V 7 bases and J 3 bases; bases outside gene matches: 11. Germline-derived CDR1 and CDR2 are SNHLY and FYNNEI. Here the CDR3 reads CASTGLPDRKETQYF. CDR3 DNA: TGTGCCAGCACTGGGCTTCCGGACAGGAAAGAGACCCAGTACTTC.

This rearrangement joins TRBV4-3 to TRBJ2-1, with D maybe TRBD2 (5 bases). V lost 1 base, J lost 13 bases, and 14 bases lay in between. CDR1 LGHNA and CDR2 YSLEER come from the germline V gene. The CDR3 consists of 13 residues. The CDR3 DNA sequence: TGCGCCAGCAGCCAAGGACCTTCGGGATTTCAGTTCTTC. The encoded protein is CASSQGPSGFQFF.

This clone was recorded only once. This rearrangement joins TRBV19 to TRBJ1-6; D uncertain. V was trimmed by 10 bases and J by 7 bases, leaving 20 bases between them. The CDR3 is made up of 15 amino acids. The V gene's germline CDR1 is LNHDA and CDR2 SQIVND (reference sequence). CDR3 sequence reads: CATCLSGLENSPLHF. CDR3 coding DNA: TGTGCCACCTGCCTAAGTGGTTTAGAAAATTCACCCCTCCACTTT. Drawing the rest from reference TRBV19 and TRBJ1-6, the complete variable domain is DGGITQSPKYLFRKEGQNVTLSCEQNLNHDAMYWYRQDPGQGLRLIYYSQIVNDFQKGDIAEGYSVSREKKESFPLTVTSAQKNPTAFYLCATCLSGLENSPLHFGNGTRLTVT.

This clone showed up just once. The chain links TRBV5-4 to TRBJ2-5; TRBD2 agrees at 9 bases. Germline values: CDR1 SGHNT, CDR2 YYREEE (reference sequence). With V trimmed by 10 bases and J by 5 bases, 15 bases remained unmatched. CDR3 length: 15 residues. Here the CDR3 DNA reads TGTGCCGGAAGGCAAGCGGGAGGTTCGAGGGAGACCCAGTACTTC. Translation gives CAGRQAGGSRETQYF.

This clone was seen once. This chain links TRBV11-3 with TRBJ2-7; 8 bases match TRBD2. The CDR3 extends over 13 amino acids. Looked up from germline, CDR1 is SGHNT and CDR2 is YENEEA. V lost 5 bases to trimming and J lost 4 bases; unmatched junction nucleotides: 4. The CDR3 DNA reads as TGTGCCAGCAGCGCCGGGACTAGTTACGAGCAGTACTTC. As protein: CASSAGTSYEQYF.